The 32 T cell receptor beta chains below were found in one sample sequenced in a study of blood T cells in healthy people across ages. PCR was performed a second time for about 7 to 11 cycles using a sample-barcoded 5' primer and a J-beta primer mix. TCRdb fed the 5' RACE reads into MiXCR, producing one record per CDR3 protein. Of roughly 900,000 distinct CDR3 sequences in the sample, 25% to 30% are singletons; the top ten hold 17%. Material for sequencing was blood. These receptors all stem from a woman older than 75 in good health.

This clonotype has ten or more counts. The V call is TRBV9, the J call TRBJ2-1, with TRBD2 matching 7 bases. Looked up from germline, CDR1 is SGDLS and CDR2 is YYNGEE. V gave up 4 bases and J gave up 6 bases; unmatched junction bases: 10. The CDR3 runs to 15 residues. CDR3 protein: CASSIHSGVGNEQFF. CDR3 in DNA: TGTGCCAGCAGCATACACAGCGGGGTGGGCAATGAGCAGTTCTTC.

This clonotype was counted at least ten times. The chain combines TRBV20-1 with TRBJ2-5, with a weak D call TRBD1 (5 bases). V lost 5 bases and J lost 0, with 13 bases in between. The CDR3 loop spans 14 amino acids. CDR1 is DFQATT and CDR2 is SNEGSKA in the germline V gene (reference sequence). Written as DNA, the CDR3 is TGCAGTGCTTTAGATGTGGACAACCAAGAGACCCAGTACTTC. Its protein product is CSALDVDNQETQYF.

Remarks on this clonotype: This could be a read error, since a much larger clone is one nucleotide away. V is TRBV12-3 or TRBV12-4 and J is TRBJ2-1; D gene unclear. The CDR3 length is 13 residues. V gave up 5 bases and J gave up 11 bases, with 16 bases separating them. The CDR3 is CASSPRLHHKQFF. For the CDR3, the DNA is TGTGCCAGCAGTCCCCGACTCCACCATAAGCAGTTCTTC.

This clonotype turned up a few times. The rearrangement links TRBV12-3 or TRBV12-4 to TRBJ1-1, with a weak D call TRBD1 (5 bases). V lost 6 bases to trimming and J lost 3 bases, with 14 bases between them. This CDR3 contains 14 residues. CDR3: CASSRDSGDTEAFF. The CDR3 region has the DNA TGTGCCAGCAGCCGGGACTCCGGGGACACTGAAGCTTTCTTT.

This clonotype was seen at least ten times. The V and J genes are TRBV6-2 or TRBV6-3 and TRBJ1-2; the match to TRBD1 covers 8 bases. J lost 2 bases, V lost 6 bases, and 8 bases had no gene match. The germline V gene has CDR1 MNHEY and CDR2 SVGEGT. The CDR3 sequence is 15 residues long. Written as DNA, the CDR3 is TGTGCCAGCAGCCCCGGACAGGGTCGGAACTATGGCTACACCTTC. Translated: CASSPGQGRNYGYTF.

The genes are TRBV27 and TRBJ1-4; possibly TRBD1 for D (6 bases). The CDR3 is 17 amino acids. From germline, CDR1 is MNHEY and CDR2 SMNVEV (reference sequence). V gave up 6 bases and J gave up 0 bases, with 17 bases separating them. CDR3 sequence (DNA): TGTGCCAGCAGCAATCACGGGGGCTTTGCAACTAATGAAAAACTGTTTTTT. Translation gives CASSNHGGFATNEKLFF.

The chain joins TRBV29-1 to TRBJ1-1; 9 positions match TRBD1. Germline CDR1 SQVTM, CDR2 ANQGSEA. The CDR3 sequence is 14 residues long. With 4 bases clipped from V and 5 bases from J, the junction kept 8 bases outside the gene matches. In DNA, the CDR3 is TGCAGCGTTGCTACGACAGGGGGATGGACTGAAGCTTTCTTT. Translation: CSVATTGGWTEAFF.

This clonotype was found many times. The V and J genes are TRBV4-2 and TRBJ1-5, with TRBD1 as a possible D gene (5 bases). V dropped 3 bases and J dropped 3 bases, with 12 bases sitting between them. The length of the CDR3 is 15 residues. The V gene's germline CDR1 is LGHNA and CDR2 YNFKEQ. The CDR3 DNA follows: TGTGCCAGCAGCCAGAGGGGAAGGGACAATCAGCCCCAGCATTTT. This translates into CASSQRGRDNQPQHF.

The table lists this clonotype with many counts. V usage is TRBV4-3 and J usage is TRBJ1-2, with D possibly matching TRBD1 (5 bases). The CDR3 has 15 amino acids. Germline loops: CDR1 LGHNA, CDR2 YSLEER. The V gene lost 0 bases and the J gene lost 4 bases, with 12 bases spanning the gap. CDR3 DNA: TGCGCCAGCAGCCAAGATCTGGGGGTACTCTATGGCTACACCTTC. Its protein product is CASSQDLGVLYGYTF.

V gene TRBV27 combines with J gene TRBJ2-3; possibly TRBD1 for D (5 bases). This CDR3 spans 18 amino acids. Looked up from germline, CDR1 is MNHEY and CDR2 is SMNVEV (reference sequence). With 2 bases removed from V and 0 bases from J, the gap between germline ends came to 18 bases. This chain's CDR3 is CASSLRGFGRASTDTQYF. The DNA of the CDR3 is TGTGCCAGCAGTTTAAGGGGATTTGGCAGGGCCAGCACAGATACGCAGTATTTT.

This clonotype occurred many times. The gene calls are TRBV5-1 and TRBJ2-7; TRBD2 matches 11 bases. Germline V gene sequence: CDR1 SGHRS, CDR2 YFSETQ. Trimming at V came to 3 bases and at J to 3 bases, leaving 5 bases not matched to a gene. CDR3 size: 15 residues. The chain's CDR3 is CASSSTSGGLYEQYF. The DNA for the CDR3 is TGCGCCAGCAGCTCCACTAGCGGGGGACTCTACGAGCAGTACTTC.

This clonotype was observed a handful of times. The V and J genes are TRBV5-1 and TRBJ1-2; no clear D gene. Germline V lookup: CDR1 SGHRS, CDR2 YFSETQ. Trimming shortened V by 1 base and J by 6 bases, and 19 bases separated the two germline ends. The CDR3 runs to 16 residues. CDR3 coding DNA: TGCGCCAGCAGCTTGACGCCCGGAAGGGCCCTGAATGGCTACACCTTC. Amino acid sequence: CASSLTPGRALNGYTF.

This clonotype was detected only a few times. CDR3 in amino acids: CASSQPRLAGARDTQYF. CDR3 sequence (DNA): TGTGCCAGCAGCCAACCTAGACTAGCGGGGGCCAGAGATACGCAGTATTTT. The gene calls are TRBV3-1 and TRBJ2-3; 12 positions match TRBD2. Germline V CDR1 and CDR2: LGHDT, YNNKEL (reference sequence). The CDR3 is 17 residues long. The junction had 8 bases not matched to a gene; V was cut back by 2 bases and J by 5 bases.

This clonotype was counted at least ten times. The genes are TRBV20-1 and TRBJ1-1; D gene unclear. The germline V and J ends were trimmed by 5 bases and 6 bases, with 10 bases remaining between them. From germline, CDR1 is DFQATT and CDR2 SNEGSKA (reference sequence). CDR3 length equals 11 residues. The CDR3 bases are TGCAGTGCTTCACGGAGGGCTGAAGCTTTCTTT. This gives the protein CSASRRAEAFF.

This clonotype was seen at least ten times. The rearrangement joins TRBV25-1 to TRBJ1-6, with 7 bases lining up with TRBD1. Germline CDR1 and CDR2: MGHDK and SYGVNS. This CDR3 contains 14 residues. Trimming took 8 bases from V and 5 from J; bases not matched to a gene: 6. The CDR3 is CASWIGTDNSPLHF. The DNA of the CDR3 is TGTGCCAGCTGGATCGGGACAGATAATTCACCCCTCCACTTT.

This chain joins TRBV20-1 and TRBJ2-3, with D possibly TRBD2 on 7 matching bases. Germline loops: CDR1 DFQATT, CDR2 SNEGSKA (reference sequence). The CDR3 is 14 amino acids. V lost 7 bases to trimming and J lost 2 bases, with 16 bases between them. The CDR3 DNA reads TGCAGTGGTTGGGGGGGCAGGAACACAGATACGCAGTATTTT. Translated, it gives CSGWGGRNTDTQYF.

In this sample, this clonotype turned up many times. The V call is TRBV7-2, the J call TRBJ2-2; TRBD2 agrees at 7 bases. Germline V gives CDR1 SGHTA, CDR2 FQGNSA. Germline trimming cut 4 bases from V and 7 bases from J; bases unmatched to any gene: 12. This CDR3 contains 16 residues. CDR3 protein: CASSSASGGIHGELFF. The DNA for the CDR3 is TGTGCCAGCAGCTCCGCTTCGGGGGGTATTCACGGGGAGCTGTTTTTT.

The CDR3 coding sequence is TGTGCCAGCACCCTTCGGGGGCATGAGCAGTTCTTC. Translating gives CASTLRGHEQFF. This chain links TRBV5-6 with TRBJ2-1; tentatively, D is TRBD1 or TRBD2 (6 bases each). Germline lookup yields CDR1 SGHDT and CDR2 YYEEEE. V gave up 6 bases and J gave up 8 bases, with 12 bases separating them. This CDR3 has 12 residues.

The table lists this clonotype with a count of one. The rearrangement uses TRBV7-7 and TRBJ2-6; D is unresolved. The CDR3 is 13 residues long. Per the germline V gene, CDR1 is SSHAT and CDR2 is FNYEAQ (reference sequence). The CDR3 sequence: CAGSLPGANVLTF. The CDR3 bases are TGTGCTGGCAGCTTGCCCGGGGCCAACGTCCTGACTTTC.

This clonotype was counted many times. V is TRBV3-1 and J is TRBJ1-2; TRBD1 might be the D (6 bases). The CDR3 loop spans 15 amino acids. Germline V gene lookup returns CDR1 LGHDT and CDR2 YNNKEL (reference sequence). Trimming removed 0 bases from V and 8 bases from J, with 16 bases in between. This chain's CDR3 is CASSQDLAGAHGYTF. CDR3 bases: TGTGCCAGCAGCCAAGATCTCGCGGGGGCGCACGGCTACACCTTC.

J is TRBJ2-7 and V is TRBV6-5; unclear D gene. V lost 4 bases and J lost 6, with 10 bases in between. Per germline, CDR1 MNHEY and CDR2 SVGAGI. This CDR3 comprises 12 residues. Written as DNA, the CDR3 is TGTGCCAGCAGTTCAAAGAAGGGCGAGCAGTACTTC. Residues: CASSSKKGEQYF.

This clonotype was recorded many times. The chain joins TRBV7-2 to TRBJ2-1; 7 positions match TRBD1. Germline V gene sequence: CDR1 SGHTA, CDR2 FQGNSA. The length of the CDR3 is 15 residues. V lost 4 bases, J lost 4 bases, and 7 bases stayed unmatched. The CDR3 sequence: CASSSTGTDYNEQFF. CDR3 sequence (DNA): TGTGCCAGCAGCTCCACCGGGACAGATTACAATGAGCAGTTCTTC.

There are many counts of this clonotype. The chain is built from TRBV14 and TRBJ2-3, with 8 bases identical to TRBD1. The CDR3 spans 15 residues. Germline V gene sequence: CDR1 SGHDN, CDR2 FVKESK. The V segment lost 3 bases and the J segment 0 bases; nucleotides outside the gene matches: 2. Written as DNA, the CDR3 is TGTGCCAGCAGCCACCGACAGGGGAGCACAGATACGCAGTATTTT. It specifies CASSHRQGSTDTQYF.

This clonotype was recorded many times. V and J are TRBV5-1 and TRBJ2-7, with 7 bases fitting TRBD1. Trimming took 0 bases from V and 4 from J; bases not matched to a gene: 13. This CDR3 has 17 residues. From germline, CDR1 is SGHRS and CDR2 YFSETQ. The CDR3 DNA follows: TGCGCCAGCAGCTTGGGGGCAACCTCGGGACAGCAGTACGAGCAGTACTTC. As protein: CASSLGATSGQQYEQYF.

This clonotype was counted only a few times. A much larger clone sits a single nucleotide away, making a read error possible. The chain couples TRBV5-1 to TRBJ2-1; a weak D match, TRBD2 (7 bases). The DNA end lines up better with TRBJ2-7; the J call may be wrong. CDR1 and CDR2 (germline): SGHRS, YFSETQ. The CDR3 has 16 amino acids. CDR3 protein: CASSLRGGAGYNEQYF. CDR3 DNA sequence: TGCGCCAGCAGCTTACGTGGGGGGGCAGGGTACAATGAGCAGTACTTC.

There are many counts of this clonotype. This chain links TRBV5-6 with TRBJ2-4, with D maybe TRBD1 (6 bases). V was clipped by 0 bases and J by 3 bases, with 10 bases between them. CDR3 size: 15 residues. Germline V gives CDR1 SGHDT, CDR2 YYEEEE. The CDR3 spells CASSLGAGDKNIQYF. CDR3 in DNA: TGTGCCAGCAGCTTGGGGGCAGGGGACAAAAACATTCAGTACTTC.

This clonotype was seen more than once but under ten times. V gene TRBV7-2 combines with J gene TRBJ1-1; D ambiguous. CDR3 size: 13 residues. Trimming left V 0 bases short and J 6 bases short, with 8 bases between. CDR1 and CDR2 (germline): SGHTA, FQGNSA. The CDR3 DNA is TGTGCCAGCAGCTTAGCGCGAGTCTCTGAAGCTTTCTTT. Protein: CASSLARVSEAFF.

A word on this clonotype: This may come from a read error, since a much larger clone is one base off. In DNA form, the CDR3 reads TGTGCCAGCAGACCAATACAGGGGCCCCACGAGCAGTACTTC. Translated, it gives CASRPIQGPHEQYF. This chain links TRBV6-1 with TRBJ2-7, with 7 nucleotides matching TRBD1. The CDR3 totals 14 residues. The trim removed 6 bases at V and 5 bases at J, leaving 10 bases unmatched. Germline CDR1 MNHNS, CDR2 SASEGT.

This clonotype occurred many times. This chain links TRBV10-3 with TRBJ1-2; no firm D call. V was trimmed by 0 bases and J by 0 bases, leaving 14 bases between them. Germline CDR1 is ENHRY and CDR2 is SYGVKD. The CDR3 is 17 amino acids. This CDR3 is CAISESRGNAANYGYTF. The CDR3 coding sequence is TGTGCCATCAGTGAGTCCCGAGGAAACGCAGCTAACTATGGCTACACCTTC.

The V and J genes are TRBV18 and TRBJ1-1; TRBD1 matches 8 bases. The CDR3 covers 14 residues. V shed 5 bases and J 5 bases; nucleotides not matched to a gene: 7. Germline V gene data show CDR1 as KGHSH and CDR2 as LQKENI. CDR3 residues: CASSETGVSTEAFF. In DNA, the CDR3 is TGTGCCAGCTCAGAGACAGGGGTGTCGACTGAAGCTTTCTTT.

This clonotype has just one count. The genes are TRBV19 and TRBJ2-1; D possibly uses TRBD1 or TRBD2 (5 bases each). Per germline, CDR1 LNHDA and CDR2 SQIVND (reference sequence). CDR3 length: 16 amino acids. The V gene lost 3 bases and the J gene lost 10 bases, with 22 bases spanning the gap. Here the CDR3 DNA reads TGTGCCAGTAGTATCCAGCGGCAGGGATTAGCCCGCGAGCAGTTCTTC. Residues: CASSIQRQGLAREQFF.

Comments on this clonotype: The germline gene is not matched at one end of the junction; a read error may be the cause. The chain joins TRBV6-5 to TRBJ2-1; 7 bases match TRBD2. Germline lookup yields CDR1 MNHEY and CDR2 SVGAGI. CDR3 length: 15 amino acids. The CDR3 nucleotides read TGTGCCGGCAGGAAAGCGGGGAGCTCCTACAATGAGCAGTTCTTC. Translating gives CAGRKAGSSYNEQFF.